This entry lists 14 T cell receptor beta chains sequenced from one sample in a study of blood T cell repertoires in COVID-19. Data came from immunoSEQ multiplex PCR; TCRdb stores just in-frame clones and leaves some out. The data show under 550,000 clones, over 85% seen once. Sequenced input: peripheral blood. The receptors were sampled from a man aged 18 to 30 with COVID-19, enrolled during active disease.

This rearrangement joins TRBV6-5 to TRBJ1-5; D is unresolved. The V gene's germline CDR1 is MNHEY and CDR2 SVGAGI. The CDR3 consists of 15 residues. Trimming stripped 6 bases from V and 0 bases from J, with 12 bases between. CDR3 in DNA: TGTGCCAGCAGCCAGGCTGATTATAGCAATCAGCCCCAGCATTTT. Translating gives CASSQADYSNQPQHF.

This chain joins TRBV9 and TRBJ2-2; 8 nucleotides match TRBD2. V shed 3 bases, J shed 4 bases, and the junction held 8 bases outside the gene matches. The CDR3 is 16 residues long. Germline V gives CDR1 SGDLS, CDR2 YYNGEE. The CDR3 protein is CASSAAASGRTGELFF. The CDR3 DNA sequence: TGTGCCAGCAGCGCCGCCGCTAGCGGGCGCACCGGGGAGCTGTTTTTT.

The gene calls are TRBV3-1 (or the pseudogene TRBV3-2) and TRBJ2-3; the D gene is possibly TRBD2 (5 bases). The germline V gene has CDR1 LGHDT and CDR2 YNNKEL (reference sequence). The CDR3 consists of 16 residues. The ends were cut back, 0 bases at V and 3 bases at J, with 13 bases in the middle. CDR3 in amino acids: CASSQEVREFTDTQYF. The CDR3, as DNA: TGTGCCAGCAGCCAAGAAGTTAGGGAGTTTACAGATACGCAGTATTTT.

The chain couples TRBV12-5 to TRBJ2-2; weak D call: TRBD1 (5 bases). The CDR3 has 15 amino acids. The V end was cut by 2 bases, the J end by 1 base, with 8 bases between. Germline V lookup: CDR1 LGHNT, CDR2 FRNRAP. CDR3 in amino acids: CASGLTQENTGELFF. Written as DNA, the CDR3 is TGTGCTAGTGGTTTGACACAGGAGAACACCGGGGAGCTGTTTTTT.

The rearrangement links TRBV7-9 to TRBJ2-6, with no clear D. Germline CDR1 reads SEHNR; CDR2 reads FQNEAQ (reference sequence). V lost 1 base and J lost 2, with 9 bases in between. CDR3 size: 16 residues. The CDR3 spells CASSLEISAGANVLTF. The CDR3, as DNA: TGTGCCAGCAGCTTAGAGATCAGTGCTGGGGCCAACGTCCTGACTTTC.

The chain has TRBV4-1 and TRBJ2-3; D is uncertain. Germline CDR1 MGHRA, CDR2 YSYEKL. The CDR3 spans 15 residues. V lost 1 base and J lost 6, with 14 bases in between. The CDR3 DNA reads TGCGCCAGCAGCCAAGGGTCCGGCGGAGCGGATACGCAGTATTTT. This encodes CASSQGSGGADTQYF.

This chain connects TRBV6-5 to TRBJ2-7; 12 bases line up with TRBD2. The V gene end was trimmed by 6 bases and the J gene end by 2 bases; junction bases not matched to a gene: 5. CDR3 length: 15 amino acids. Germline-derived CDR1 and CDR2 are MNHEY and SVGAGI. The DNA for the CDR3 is TGTGCCAGCAGCAAGACTAGCGGGAGTCCCTACGAGCAGTACTTC. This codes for CASSKTSGSPYEQYF.

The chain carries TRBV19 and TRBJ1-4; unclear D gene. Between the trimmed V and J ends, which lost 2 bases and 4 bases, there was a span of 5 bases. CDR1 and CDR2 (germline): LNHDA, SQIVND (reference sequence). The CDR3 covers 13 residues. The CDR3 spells CASSISVNEKLFF. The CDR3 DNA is TGTGCCAGTAGTATATCGGTTAATGAAAAACTGTTTTTT.

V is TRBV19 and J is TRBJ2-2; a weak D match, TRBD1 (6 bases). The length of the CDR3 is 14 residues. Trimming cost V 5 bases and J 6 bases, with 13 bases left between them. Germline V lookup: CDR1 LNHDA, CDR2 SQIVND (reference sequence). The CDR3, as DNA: TGTGCCAGTAGTCCACAGGGTAACGCCGGGGAGCTGTTTTTT. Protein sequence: CASSPQGNAGELFF.

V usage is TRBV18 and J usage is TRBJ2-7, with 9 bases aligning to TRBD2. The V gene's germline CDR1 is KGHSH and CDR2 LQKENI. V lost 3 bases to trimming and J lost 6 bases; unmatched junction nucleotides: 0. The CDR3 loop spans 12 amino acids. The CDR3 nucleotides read TGTGCCAGCTCACCGGGACTAGCCGAGCAGTACTTC. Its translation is CASSPGLAEQYF.

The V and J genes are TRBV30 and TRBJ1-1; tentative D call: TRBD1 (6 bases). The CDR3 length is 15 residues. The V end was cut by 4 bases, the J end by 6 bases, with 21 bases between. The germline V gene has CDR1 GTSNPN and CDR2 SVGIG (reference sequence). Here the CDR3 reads CAWKTFIGQTAEAFF. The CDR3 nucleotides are TGTGCCTGGAAAACCTTTATCGGACAGACTGCTGAAGCTTTCTTT. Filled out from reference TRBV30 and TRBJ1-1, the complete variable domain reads SQTIHQWPATLVQPVGSPLSLECTVEGTSNPNLYWYRQAAGRGLQLLFYSVGIGQISSEVPQNLSASRPQDRQFILSSKKLLLSDSGFYLCAWKTFIGQTAEAFFGQGTRLTVV.

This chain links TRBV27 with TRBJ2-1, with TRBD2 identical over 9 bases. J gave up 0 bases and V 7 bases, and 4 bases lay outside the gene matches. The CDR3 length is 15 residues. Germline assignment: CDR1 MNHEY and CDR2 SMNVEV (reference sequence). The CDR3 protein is CASNSGGRSYNEQFF. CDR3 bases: TGTGCCAGCAATAGCGGGGGCCGCTCCTACAATGAGCAGTTCTTC.

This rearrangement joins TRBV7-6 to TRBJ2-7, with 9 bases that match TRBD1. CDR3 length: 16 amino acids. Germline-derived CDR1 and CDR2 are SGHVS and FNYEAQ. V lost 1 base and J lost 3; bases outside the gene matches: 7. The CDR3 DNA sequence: TGTGCCAGCAGCTTAGGACCCCGGGACAGGGACTACGAGCAGTACTTC. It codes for CASSLGPRDRDYEQYF.

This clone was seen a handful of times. The chain's CDR3 is CASSQEGVGRSRLNTIYF. The CDR3 DNA is TGTGCCAGCAGCCAAGAAGGGGTGGGTCGATCCAGACTGAACACCATATATTTT. The gene calls are TRBV3-1 (or the pseudogene TRBV3-2) and TRBJ1-3; tentative D call: TRBD1 (5 bases). Trimming removed 0 bases from V and 7 bases from J, with 22 bases in between. CDR1 LGHDT and CDR2 YNNKEL come from the germline V gene (reference sequence). The CDR3 totals 18 residues.